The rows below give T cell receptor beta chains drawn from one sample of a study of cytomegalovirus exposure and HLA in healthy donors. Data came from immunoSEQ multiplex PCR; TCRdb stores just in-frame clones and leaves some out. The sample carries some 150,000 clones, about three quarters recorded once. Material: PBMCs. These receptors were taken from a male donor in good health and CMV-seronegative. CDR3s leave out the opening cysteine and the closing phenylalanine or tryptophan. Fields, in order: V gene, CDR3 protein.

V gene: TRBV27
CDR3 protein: APPRPGQDTDTQY

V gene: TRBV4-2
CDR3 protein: ASSQAVTRLNTEAF

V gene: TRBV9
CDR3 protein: ASSVRTSGRYEQF

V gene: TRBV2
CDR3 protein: ASLTGGENTEAF

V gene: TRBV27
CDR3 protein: ASSTTGNEQY

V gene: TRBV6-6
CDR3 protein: ASSFAPTYNEQF

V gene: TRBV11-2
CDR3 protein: ASSSSRQGSNSPLH

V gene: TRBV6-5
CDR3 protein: ASSPGQGDRKPQH

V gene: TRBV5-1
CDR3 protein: ASSPGQVGNTTY

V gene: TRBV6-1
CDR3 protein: ASSKGQVDLYGYT

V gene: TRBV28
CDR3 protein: ASSAPGTGVYGYT

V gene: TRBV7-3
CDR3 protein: ASSLTAQGGGTDTEAF

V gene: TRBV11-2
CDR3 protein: ASSLDPGQEQY

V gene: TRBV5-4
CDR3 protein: ASSFMLTAGGTHEQY

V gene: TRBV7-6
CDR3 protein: ASSLALGDWELF

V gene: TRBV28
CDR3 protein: ASTTQGKAF

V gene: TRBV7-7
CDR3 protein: ASSILAGGADTQY

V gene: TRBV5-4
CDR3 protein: ASSLGGTEETQY

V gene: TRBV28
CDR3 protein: ASIPRRGLTNTGELF

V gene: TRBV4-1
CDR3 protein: ASSQDAGLAGPSEETQY

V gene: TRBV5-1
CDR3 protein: ASSVGQGANTQY

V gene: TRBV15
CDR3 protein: ATSRGGEPKAY

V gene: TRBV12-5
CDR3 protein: ASGFLQGAWTEAF